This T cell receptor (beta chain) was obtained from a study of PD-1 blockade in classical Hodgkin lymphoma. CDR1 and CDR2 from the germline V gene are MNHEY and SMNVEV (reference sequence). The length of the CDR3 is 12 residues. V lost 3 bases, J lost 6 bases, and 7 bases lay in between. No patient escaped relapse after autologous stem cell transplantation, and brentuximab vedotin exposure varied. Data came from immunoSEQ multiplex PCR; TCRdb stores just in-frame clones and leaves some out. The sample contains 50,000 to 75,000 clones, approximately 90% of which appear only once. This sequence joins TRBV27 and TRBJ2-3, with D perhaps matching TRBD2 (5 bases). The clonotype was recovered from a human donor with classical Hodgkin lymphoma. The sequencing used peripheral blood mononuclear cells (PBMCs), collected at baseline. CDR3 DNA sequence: TGTGCCAGCAGTTTTGGCGGGGATACGCAGTATTTT. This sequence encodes CASSFGGDTQYF.